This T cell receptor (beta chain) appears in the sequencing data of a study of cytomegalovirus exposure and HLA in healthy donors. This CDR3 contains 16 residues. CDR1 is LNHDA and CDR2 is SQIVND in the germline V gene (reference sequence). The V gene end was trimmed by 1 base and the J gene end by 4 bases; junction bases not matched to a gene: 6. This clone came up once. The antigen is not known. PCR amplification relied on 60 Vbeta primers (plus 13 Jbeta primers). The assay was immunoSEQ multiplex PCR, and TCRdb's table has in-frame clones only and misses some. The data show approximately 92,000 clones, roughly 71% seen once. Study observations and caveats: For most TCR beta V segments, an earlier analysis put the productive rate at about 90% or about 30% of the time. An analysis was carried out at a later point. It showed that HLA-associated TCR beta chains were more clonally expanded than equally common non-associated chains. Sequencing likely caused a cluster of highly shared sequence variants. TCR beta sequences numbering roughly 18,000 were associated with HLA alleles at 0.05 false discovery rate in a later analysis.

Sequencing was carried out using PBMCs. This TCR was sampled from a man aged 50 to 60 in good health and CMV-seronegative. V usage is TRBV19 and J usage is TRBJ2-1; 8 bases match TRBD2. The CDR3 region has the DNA TGTGCCAGTAGTATAGGCCCAGCGGGAGAATACAATGAGCAGTTCTTC. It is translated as CASSIGPAGEYNEQFF.